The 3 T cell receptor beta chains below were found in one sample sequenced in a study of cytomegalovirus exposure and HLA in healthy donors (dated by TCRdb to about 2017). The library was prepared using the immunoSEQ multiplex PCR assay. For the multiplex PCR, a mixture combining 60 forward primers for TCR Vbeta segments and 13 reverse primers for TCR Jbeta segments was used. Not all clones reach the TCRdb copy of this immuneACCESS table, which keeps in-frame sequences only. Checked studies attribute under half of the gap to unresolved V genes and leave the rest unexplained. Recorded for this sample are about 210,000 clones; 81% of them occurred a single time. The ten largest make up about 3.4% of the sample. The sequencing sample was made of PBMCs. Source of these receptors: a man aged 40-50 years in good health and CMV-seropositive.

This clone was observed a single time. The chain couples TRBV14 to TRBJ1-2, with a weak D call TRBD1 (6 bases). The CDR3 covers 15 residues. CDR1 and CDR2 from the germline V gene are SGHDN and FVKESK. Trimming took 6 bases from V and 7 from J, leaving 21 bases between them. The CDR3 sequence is CASRKAGTTMGGYTF. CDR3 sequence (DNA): TGTGCCAGCAGGAAAGCCGGGACAACGATGGGTGGCTACACCTTC.

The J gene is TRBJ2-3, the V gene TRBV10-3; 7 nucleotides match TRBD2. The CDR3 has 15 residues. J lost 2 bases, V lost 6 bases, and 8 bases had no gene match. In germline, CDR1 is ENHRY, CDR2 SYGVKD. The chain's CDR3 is CAIRLGAGYTDTQYF. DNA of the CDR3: TGTGCCATCAGGCTGGGAGCGGGGTACACAGATACGCAGTATTTT.

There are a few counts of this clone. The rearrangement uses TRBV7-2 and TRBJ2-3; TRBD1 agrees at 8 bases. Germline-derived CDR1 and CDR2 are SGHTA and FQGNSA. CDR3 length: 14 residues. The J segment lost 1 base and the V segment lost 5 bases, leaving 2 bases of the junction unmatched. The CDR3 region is CASSQDRGTDTQYF. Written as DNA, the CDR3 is TGTGCCAGCAGCCAGGACAGGGGCACAGATACGCAGTATTTT.